These T cell receptor beta chains were read from a single sample in a study of blood T cell repertoires in COVID-19. Generated by immunoSEQ multiplex PCR, the TCRdb table keeps only in-frame clones and is missing some. Of approximately 360,000 clones listed, over 75% are singletons. What was sequenced was PBMCs or T cells enriched from blood (not recorded which). Receptor source: a woman in her 30s with acute COVID-19. CDR3s include the opening cysteine and the closing phenylalanine or tryptophan. D genes are given only for firm matches. Part of the rows lack a size; the others show once, few, many or a class for expanded clones.

v_gene	abundance	j_gene	d_gene	CDR3nt	CDR3aa
TRBV5-1	once	TRBJ1-3	.	TGCGCCAGCAGCTTCTTCCTGCAGGGCTTTCAGTCCGGAAACACCATATATTTT	CASSFFLQGFQSGNTIYF
TRBV9	.	TRBJ1-4	.	TGTGCCAGCAGCCGAGCAAACCAGGCTAATGAAAAACTGTTTTTT	CASSRANQANEKLFF
TRBV18	.	TRBJ2-7	TRBD2	TGTGCCAGCTCACCATCGGCGGGGGGGCTGTACGAGCAGTACTTC	CASSPSAGGLYEQYF
TRBV7-9	.	TRBJ2-7	.	TGTGCCAGCAGCCGTCTCAGGGGCCAGTACGAGCAGTACTTC	CASSRLRGQYEQYF
TRBV7-2	.	TRBJ2-1	TRBD2	TGTGCCAGCAGCCCCCGGGCTAGCGGGGGCACCTCAAACAATGAGCAGTTCTTC	CASSPRASGGTSNNEQFF
TRBV5-1	.	TRBJ2-7	.	TGCGCCAGCAGCTTGCTACTAGAGGAAAACTACGAGCAGTACTTC	CASSLLLEENYEQYF
TRBV7-2	.	TRBJ2-5	TRBD2	TGTGCCAGCAGCCCCCTTCTGGCTAGCGGGGGGGCCAAGACCCAGTACTTC	CASSPLLASGGAKTQYF
TRBV6-2/TRBV6-3	once	TRBJ1-5	TRBD1	TGTGCCAGCAGTTACGCCGGGACAGGGGGCGTTTACAGCAATCAGCCCCAGCATTTT	CASSYAGTGGVYSNQPQHF
TRBV6-1	.	TRBJ1-6	.	TGTGCCAGCAGTGAAGAGGAGGTTTATTCACCCCTCCACTTT	CASSEEEVYSPLHF
TRBV7-2	few	TRBJ1-6	TRBD1	TGTGCCAGCAGCTTACGCCGGACAGGTCCTGGATCACCCCTCCACTTT	CASSLRRTGPGSPLHF
TRBV30	few	TRBJ2-7	.	TGTGCCTGGAGTCAGACAAGGTACGAGCAGTACTTC	CAWSQTRYEQYF
TRBV5-1	.	TRBJ1-1	.	TGCGCCAGCAGCCCCGGACAGCTACCTTCTGAAGCTTTCTTT	CASSPGQLPSEAFF
TRBV4-2	.	TRBJ2-3	TRBD2	TGTGCCAGCAGCCAAGATGTACTAGCGGGGGGGCCGCGCACAGATACGCAGTATTTT	CASSQDVLAGGPRTDTQYF
TRBV2	.	TRBJ2-2	TRBD1	TGTGCCAGCAGAGCCTTATGGGACAGGGACACCGGGGAGCTGTTTTTT	CASRALWDRDTGELFF
TRBV12-3/TRBV12-4	few	TRBJ2-7	.	TGTGCCAGCAGTGGGGGCATAATCAACGAGCAGTACTTC	CASSGGIINEQYF
TRBV24-1	.	TRBJ1-3	.	TGTGCCACCAGTGATTTGGTCGGGGGAAACACCATATATTTT	CATSDLVGGNTIYF
TRBV5-1	few	TRBJ1-1	TRBD1	TGCGCCAGCAGACTCGACAGGGTCACTGAAGCTTTCTTT	CASRLDRVTEAFF
TRBV9	.	TRBJ2-1	TRBD1	TGTGCCAGCAGCGCCGCGGACAGGGGGTTCATTAGTAGTGAGCAGTTCTTC	CASSAADRGFISSEQFF
TRBV6-1	once	TRBJ2-2	.	TGTGCCAGCAGTGAAGGGGGCGAACGAAGGGAGCTGTTTTTT	CASSEGGERRELFF
TRBV13	.	TRBJ1-6	.	TGTGCCAGCAGCTTAGGGGCGGGGATTAGAGCACCCCTCCACTTT	CASSLGAGIRAPLHF
TRBV9	.	TRBJ1-5	TRBD1	TGTGCCAGCAGCGTGGGGGACAGCATCAATCAGCCCCAGCATTTT	CASSVGDSINQPQHF
TRBV3-1/TRBV3-2	.	TRBJ1-1	TRBD1	TGTGCCAGCAGCTCCCGGGACAGGGGGGAGAGGAACACTGAAGCTTTCTTT	CASSSRDRGERNTEAFF
TRBV18	.	TRBJ1-1	TRBD1	TGTGCCAGCTCACTCAGCAGGACAGGGTTGACTGAAGCTTTCTTT	CASSLSRTGLTEAFF
TRBV18	.	TRBJ1-3	.	TGTGCCAGCTCACCACTACCGGAGAGCTCTGGAAACACCATATATTTT	CASSPLPESSGNTIYF
TRBV2	.	TRBJ2-2	TRBD2	TGTGCCAGCAGTGGCGGGGGGCGCATCACCGGGGAGCTGTTTTTT	CASSGGGRITGELFF
TRBV7-9	few	TRBJ1-5	TRBD1	TGTGCCAGCAGCTTAGTAGGGGGCGGTTATCAGCCCCAGCATTTT	CASSLVGGGYQPQHF
TRBV3-1/TRBV3-2	.	TRBJ1-1	.	TGTGCCAGCAGCCAGGGGCCTGGGACTGAAGCTTTCTTT	CASSQGPGTEAFF
TRBV7-9	.	TRBJ1-1	.	TGTGCCAGCAGCTTAGGCCTCGGCCAGGCGAACACTGAAGCTTTCTTT	CASSLGLGQANTEAFF
TRBV3-1/TRBV3-2	.	TRBJ2-7	.	TGTGCCAGCAGCCAAGCCGATAGAGGGTCCGGGCAGTACTTC	CASSQADRGSGQYF
TRBV7-2	.	TRBJ2-1	TRBD2	TGTGCCAGCAGAAGCGGGGGGAACAATGAGCAGTTCTTC	CASRSGGNNEQFF
TRBV20-1	few	TRBJ1-2	.	TGCAGTGCTAGTGTGTCAGGTCACCACTATGGCTACACCTTC	CSASVSGHHYGYTF
TRBV7-9	.	TRBJ2-1	TRBD2	TGTGCCAGCAGCTTAGTCGGCGGGGGGACCTACAATGAGCAGTTCTTC	CASSLVGGGTYNEQFF
TRBV11-1	.	TRBJ2-7	TRBD1	TGTGCCAGCACACTCACCGGGACAGGGGTCATTTGGGAGCAGTACTTC	CASTLTGTGVIWEQYF
TRBV6-5	.	TRBJ2-2	.	TGTGCCAGCAGGGTCAGGGATACGAACACCGGGGAGCTGTTTTTT	CASRVRDTNTGELFF
TRBV5-6	once	TRBJ2-3	TRBD2	TGTGCCAGCAGCTTGGCCCTAGCGGGGGGGTTGACAGATACGCAGTATTTT	CASSLALAGGLTDTQYF
TRBV6-5	.	TRBJ1-1	.	TGTGCCAGCACTCCGAGGGGGGGCACTGAAGCTTTCTTT	CASTPRGGTEAFF
TRBV7-9	.	TRBJ2-7	TRBD1	TGTGCCAGCAGCTTAGGGACAGGGAGGGAGCAGTACTTC	CASSLGTGREQYF
TRBV15	.	TRBJ1-2	TRBD1	TGTGCCATCACCGGGACAGGGGAGGGATATGGCTACACCTTC	CAITGTGEGYGYTF
TRBV7-9	.	TRBJ1-1	.	TGTGCCAGCAGCTCCAGCGGAAGCCCTGAAGCTTTCTTT	CASSSSGSPEAFF
TRBV20-1	few	TRBJ2-7	.	TGCAGTGCTGGTGGACCATTCAAGCGGACCTACGAGCAGTACTTC	CSAGGPFKRTYEQYF
TRBV2	.	TRBJ2-1	TRBD2	TGTGCCAGCAGCATGGGACTAGCGGGGGGAGGGGAGCAGTTCTTC	CASSMGLAGGGEQFF
TRBV2	.	TRBJ1-1	TRBD1	TGTGCCAGCAGGCCCGCCGGGACAGAGAACACTGAAGCTTTCTTT	CASRPAGTENTEAFF
TRBV9	.	TRBJ2-1	TRBD2	TGTGCCAGCAGCACCCGACTAGCAGACGATGAGCAGTTCTTC	CASSTRLADDEQFF
TRBV7-9	.	TRBJ1-5	.	TGTGCCAGCAGCTTGACAGGCCCATATGAACCCCAGCATTTT	CASSLTGPYEPQHF
TRBV9	.	TRBJ1-2	.	TGTGCCAGCAGCGCACACGACAAAGGCTACACCTTC	CASSAHDKGYTF
TRBV9	.	TRBJ1-3	.	TGTGCCAGCAGCGTAGATCAGGGAACGGGAAACACCATATATTTT	CASSVDQGTGNTIYF
TRBV11-2	.	TRBJ1-6	.	TGTGCCAGCAGCTTAGGGGGGCCCGGCGATTCACCCCTCCACTTT	CASSLGGPGDSPLHF
TRBV19	.	TRBJ1-1	TRBD1	TGTGCCAGTAGTATAGATCAGGGGGTCGGAGCTTTCTTT	CASSIDQGVGAFF
TRBV7-2	.	TRBJ2-3	.	TGTGCCAGCAGACGTAAGGGGGTCCCACCCACAGATACGCAGTATTTT	CASRRKGVPPTDTQYF
TRBV10-2	few	TRBJ1-1	TRBD1	TGCGCCAGCACTCGGACAGGGGGCGCGAACACTGAAGCTTTCTTT	CASTRTGGANTEAFF
TRBV5-1	.	TRBJ1-2	TRBD1	TGCGCCAGCAGCTTGGCGCAGGGGGCCTATGGCTACACCTTC	CASSLAQGAYGYTF
TRBV4-3	.	TRBJ2-1	TRBD2	TGCGCCAGCAGCCAACGACTAGCGGGGGCCTACAATGAGCAGTTCTTC	CASSQRLAGAYNEQFF
TRBV7-3	.	TRBJ1-1	.	TGTGCCAGCAGCTCGATAAGGGGGGGATGGACTGAAGCTTTCTTT	CASSSIRGGWTEAFF
TRBV6-5	.	TRBJ2-5	TRBD2	TGTGCCAGCAGATCGACTAGCTCGGAGACCCAGTACTTC	CASRSTSSETQYF
TRBV29-1	.	TRBJ2-7	TRBD1	TGCAGCGTTGATCTGCCAGAGACAGGGAACTACGAGCAGTACTTC	CSVDLPETGNYEQYF
TRBV24-1	once	TRBJ2-5	.	TGTGCCACCAGTGACCCCTCACCCCAAACGGGAACCCAGTACTTC	CATSDPSPQTGTQYF
TRBV19	.	TRBJ1-4	.	TGTGCCAGTAGTACTACCGGGACTAACGAAAAACTGTTTTTT	CASSTTGTNEKLFF
TRBV7-6	.	TRBJ2-5	.	TGTGCCAGCAGCTTGGGTACAGCTCAGACCCAGTACTTC	CASSLGTAQTQYF